This TCR beta chain was found in a study of response to subunit inactivated influenza vaccine. Note on this clonotype: No antigen is known for it.

From germline, CDR1 is SGHTA and CDR2 FQGNSA. The V and J ends lost 3 bases and 5 bases respectively, with 10 bases between them. CDR3 length equals 13 residues. TCRdb called the RT-PCR reads again in MiXCR, with one record for every CDR3 protein. The table includes 550,000 to 800,000 distinct CDR3 sequences, about 15% detected once. Whole-study results and caveats: It was suggested by the authors that few new T cells are recruited by each seasonal influenza vaccination.

The genes are TRBV7-2 and TRBJ2-5; D might be TRBD2 (5 bases). The origin of this receptor is a man aged 50 to 59 who received an inactivated influenza vaccine. The sequencing here drew on PBMCs from blood, taken 14 to 15 days before vaccination. The CDR3: CASSFQSGETQYF. In nucleotides, the CDR3 is TGTGCCAGCAGCTTTCAGAGCGGTGAGACCCAGTACTTC.